Listed here are 11 T cell receptor beta chains from one sample, sequenced in a study of cytomegalovirus exposure and HLA in healthy donors. Researchers ran the PCR with 60 Vbeta and 13 Jbeta primers. The data were produced by immunoSEQ multiplex PCR, yet TCRdb's version contains in-frame clones alone and is incomplete. The table includes 170,000 or so clones, around 78% detected once. Sequenced material: PBMCs. The receptors come from a woman in her forties or fifties in good health and CMV-seropositive.

This clone was recorded once. The gene calls are TRBV30 and TRBJ2-1; no clear D. The CDR3 has 14 residues. Germline CDR1 GTSNPN, CDR2 SVGIG (reference sequence). With 4 bases removed from V and 0 bases from J, the gap between germline ends came to 10 bases. CDR3 region: CAWKAGRSYNEQFF. DNA for the CDR3: TGTGCCTGGAAGGCAGGCCGCTCCTACAATGAGCAGTTCTTC. The full variable domain, its missing parts supplied by reference TRBV30 and TRBJ2-1, is SQTIHQWPATLVQPVGSPLSLECTVEGTSNPNLYWYRQAAGRGLQLLFYSVGIGQISSEVPQNLSASRPQDRQFILSSKKLLLSDSGFYLCAWKAGRSYNEQFFGPGTRLTVL.

The chain employs TRBV29-1 and TRBJ2-5, with 7 bases aligning to TRBD1. The J call may not be correct, given that the DNA end is closer to TRBJ2-7. Looked up from germline, CDR1 is SQVTM and CDR2 is ANQGSEA. This CDR3 comprises 12 residues. For the CDR3, the DNA is TGCAGCGTGAGACAGGGAAGGGACGAGCAGTACTTC. It is translated as CSVRQGRDEQYF.

This clone appeared a single time. This rearrangement joins TRBV4-1 to TRBJ2-1; 8 positions match TRBD2. V dropped 0 bases and J dropped 7; count of bases not matched to a gene: 11. Germline V gene lookup returns CDR1 MGHRA and CDR2 YSYEKL. The CDR3 length is 17 residues. The CDR3 DNA sequence: TGCGCCAGCAGCCAAGATGGGCCGGGGGGGAAAAGGAATGAGCAGTTCTTC. As protein: CASSQDGPGGKRNEQFF.

CDR3 loop: CALRDRDSNEKLFF. CDR3 in DNA: TGTGCCCTCCGGGACAGGGACTCTAATGAAAAACTGTTTTTT. The J gene is TRBJ1-4, the V gene TRBV7-9; 9 nucleotides agree with TRBD1. CDR1 is SEHNR, CDR2 FQNEAQ, per germline (reference sequence). Trimming removed 11 bases from V and 3 bases from J; junction bases left unmatched: 7. This CDR3 region has 14 residues.

The chain links TRBV27 to TRBJ2-2; 9 nucleotides line up with TRBD2. Looked up from germline, CDR1 is MNHEY and CDR2 is SMNVEV (reference sequence). The CDR3 length is 14 residues. V shed 5 bases and J 8 bases; nucleotides not matched to a gene: 6. The CDR3 DNA sequence: TGTGCCAGCAGTCCAACCCTAGCGGGGGGGGAGCTGTTTTTT. Its translation: CASSPTLAGGELFF.

This chain connects TRBV5-4 to TRBJ2-5, with D perhaps matching TRBD2 (6 bases). The CDR3 consists of 13 residues. V was clipped by 6 bases and J by 2 bases, with 11 bases between them. Germline lookup yields CDR1 SGHNT and CDR2 YYREEE (reference sequence). The CDR3 loop is CASKPSAQETQYF. DNA for the CDR3: TGTGCCAGCAAGCCTAGCGCACAAGAGACCCAGTACTTC.

CDR3 DNA sequence: TGCGCCAGCAGCTTGGGAGATAGCGCGTACAATGAGCAGTTCTTC. This sequence encodes CASSLGDSAYNEQFF. The V call is TRBV5-1, the J call TRBJ2-1; tentative D call: TRBD2 (5 bases). The CDR3 has 15 amino acids. CDR1 SGHRS and CDR2 YFSETQ come from the germline V gene. Trimming pared 0 bases from V and 4 bases from J, leaving 11 bases between.

V is TRBV7-9 and J is TRBJ2-4; 9 bases map to TRBD1. This CDR3 comprises 19 residues. Per the germline V gene, CDR1 is SEHNR and CDR2 is FQNEAQ (reference sequence). The V and J ends lost 5 bases and 2 bases, in that order; junction bases with no gene match: 16. The CDR3, as DNA: TGTGCCAGCAGCCAGCCTGGACGTAGACAGGGGGTAACCAAAAACATTCAGTACTTC. Its translation is CASSQPGRRQGVTKNIQYF. The full variable domain, in which reference TRBV7-9 and TRBJ2-4 provide the parts outside the CDR3, is DTGVSQNPRHKITKRGQNVTFRCDPISEHNRLYWYRQTLGQGPEFLTYFQNEAQLEKSRLLSDRFSAERPKGSFSTLEIQRTEQGDSAMYLCASSQPGRRQGVTKNIQYFGAGTRLSVL.

J is TRBJ1-1 and V is TRBV4-1, with D uncertain. In germline, CDR1 is MGHRA, CDR2 YSYEKL. Between the trimmed V and J ends, which lost 1 base and 5 bases, there was a span of 11 bases. The CDR3 covers 14 residues. The chain's CDR3 is CASSQVLGGTEAFF. The CDR3 DNA follows: TGCGCCAGCAGCCAAGTCCTGGGAGGTACTGAAGCTTTCTTT.

This clone was picked up a small number of times. This chain connects TRBV9 to TRBJ1-5; D ambiguous. The V and J ends lost 2 bases and 2 bases respectively, with 11 bases between them. CDR1 is SGDLS and CDR2 is YYNGEE in the germline V gene. CDR3 length equals 15 residues. CDR3 sequence reads: CASSVEGLGNQPQHF. In DNA, the CDR3 is TGTGCCAGCAGCGTGGAGGGTTTAGGCAATCAGCCCCAGCATTTT. Variable domain in full (rest from reference TRBV9 and TRBJ1-5): DSGVTQTPKHLITATGQRVTLRCSPRSGDLSVYWYQQSLDQGLQFLIQYYNGEERAKGNILERFSAQQFPDLHSELNLSSLELGDSALYFCASSVEGLGNQPQHFGDGTRLSIL.

The chain combines TRBV14 with TRBJ2-7, with unresolved D. CDR1 SGHDN and CDR2 FVKESK come from the germline V gene. Trimming took off 6 bases at V and 3 bases at J, with 9 bases between the two ends. The CDR3 is 12 residues long. The CDR3 reads CASSRQGYEQYF. The DNA of the CDR3 is TGTGCCAGCAGTCGACAAGGCTACGAGCAGTACTTC.